The 14 T cell receptor beta chains presented below share a single source sample, sequenced in a study of blood T cell repertoires in COVID-19. The method was immunoSEQ multiplex PCR; TCRdb's version includes in-frame clones alone and lacks a portion of them. The profile shows about 170,000 clones, around four fifths of them singletons. Sequencing was carried out using peripheral blood. The receptors were gathered from a woman older than 75 with COVID-19, enrolled during active disease.

The V gene is TRBV2, the J gene TRBJ2-3; D may be TRBD1 (6 bases). CDR3 length: 12 residues. Germline CDR1 and CDR2: SNHLY and FYNNEI. Trimming left V 6 bases short and J 6 bases short, with 10 bases between. In DNA form, the CDR3 reads TGTGCCAGCAGCGACACAGGGGATACGCAGTATTTT. Protein product: CASSDTGDTQYF.

This chain uses TRBV5-1 with TRBJ2-7; weak D call: TRBD2 (6 bases). Germline V gives CDR1 SGHRS, CDR2 YFSETQ. The CDR3 has 12 amino acids. The V and J ends lost 4 bases and 6 bases respectively, with 11 bases between them. CDR3 nucleotide sequence: TGCGCCAGCAGCGCGGAGGGCGGCGAGCAGTACTTC. Translating gives CASSAEGGEQYF.

This chain joins TRBV5-1 and TRBJ2-1; 11 bases align to TRBD2. Looked up from germline, CDR1 is SGHRS and CDR2 is YFSETQ. J was trimmed by 7 bases and V by 5 bases; bases with no gene match: 5. The CDR3 length is 14 residues. The CDR3 is CASRSGTSGNEQFF. DNA for the CDR3: TGCGCCAGCAGGTCCGGGACTAGCGGAAATGAGCAGTTCTTC.

V gene TRBV5-1 combines with J gene TRBJ2-5; D gene uncertain. CDR1 is SGHRS, CDR2 YFSETQ, per germline. V lost 0 bases, J lost 5 bases, and 11 bases lay in between. The CDR3 runs 14 residues. CDR3 DNA: TGCGCCAGCAGCTTGGCTTCCTCCCAGGAGACCCAGTACTTC. Protein product: CASSLASSQETQYF.

This sequence joins TRBV3-1 (or the pseudogene TRBV3-2) and TRBJ2-3, with TRBD2 matching 9 bases. The ends lost 4 bases at V and 1 base at J; junction bases unmatched: 6. This CDR3 contains 16 residues. Germline V gene data show CDR1 as LGHDT and CDR2 as YNNKEL (reference sequence). DNA of the CDR3: TGTGCCAGCAGCCCTTCTAGCGGGGCCCGCACAGATACGCAGTATTTT. Protein product: CASSPSSGARTDTQYF.

The genes are TRBV10-3 and TRBJ1-3; 7 nucleotides agree with TRBD1. Germline values: CDR1 ENHRY, CDR2 SYGVKD. This CDR3 region has 15 residues. V lost 5 bases to trimming and J lost 0 bases; unmatched junction nucleotides: 4. Written as DNA, the CDR3 is TGTGCCATCAGTCGACAGGGCGTCTCTGGAAACACCATATATTTT. It codes for CAISRQGVSGNTIYF.

The chain is built from TRBV28 and TRBJ1-1; 8 nucleotides match TRBD1. Germline V gene data show CDR1 as MDHEN and CDR2 as SYDVKM. J was trimmed by 3 bases and V by 2 bases; bases with no gene match: 5. The CDR3 is 15 residues long. CDR3: CASSLGGQGYTEAFF. Here the CDR3 DNA reads TGTGCCAGCAGTTTAGGCGGACAGGGCTACACTGAAGCTTTCTTT. The whole variable domain, remainder taken from reference TRBV28 and TRBJ1-1, is DVKVTQSSRYLVKRTGEKVFLECVQDMDHENMFWYRQDPGLGLRLIYFSYDVKMKEKGDIPEGYSVSREKKERFSLILESASTNQTSMYLCASSLGGQGYTEAFFGQGTRLTVV.

V and J are TRBV29-1 and TRBJ2-7; D might be TRBD2 (6 bases). The CDR3 runs to 13 residues. Germline V gene data show CDR1 as SQVTM and CDR2 as ANQGSEA. Trimming shortened V by 8 bases and J by 1 base, and 15 bases separated the two germline ends. DNA for the CDR3: TGCAGCATCAAACCAGGGACTTCCTACGAGCAGTACTTC. Its protein product is CSIKPGTSYEQYF.

J is TRBJ2-7 and V is TRBV21-1; no check of the table's D call, TRBD1, against the DNA was made. TRBV21-1 is tagged as a pseudogene. The CDR3 length is 20 residues. CDR3 bases: TGTGCCAGCAGCCCCCCCGGGACAGATACGAGACCACGAGGGTCCTACGAGCAGTACTTC. Protein sequence: CASSPPGTDTRPRGSYEQYF.

The chain is built from TRBV18 and TRBJ1-1; D is ambiguous. The CDR3 is made up of 13 amino acids. Germline V gene data show CDR1 as KGHSH and CDR2 as LQKENI. Trimming pared 3 bases from V and 0 bases from J, leaving 5 bases between. The CDR3: CASSPGVNTEAFF. CDR3 bases: TGTGCCAGCTCACCCGGGGTGAACACTGAAGCTTTCTTT.

This clone was detected once. One end of the junction does not line up with germline, which may come from a read error. CDR3 sequence: CASIEGGALMNTEAFF. The CDR3 coding sequence is TGTGCCAGCATTGAAGGCGGGGCCCTAATGAACACTGAAGCTTTCTTT. The chain carries TRBV6-1 and TRBJ1-1; D is possibly TRBD1 (5 bases). Germline values: CDR1 MNHNS, CDR2 SASEGT. The CDR3 covers 16 residues.

The chain uses TRBV18 and TRBJ1-1, with D maybe TRBD1 (5 bases). The V gene's germline CDR1 is KGHSH and CDR2 LQKENI. This CDR3 is 17 amino acids long. The V and J ends lost 3 bases and 4 bases respectively, with 21 bases between them. DNA for the CDR3: TGTGCCAGCTCACCGACCATGGGGCTAACAGGACGCACTGAAGCTTTCTTT. As protein: CASSPTMGLTGRTEAFF.

The rearrangement uses TRBV19 and TRBJ1-1; tentative D call: TRBD1 (5 bases). There are 16 residues in the CDR3. V lost 5 bases and J 3 bases, leaving 19 bases between the germline ends. Germline loops: CDR1 LNHDA, CDR2 SQIVND (reference sequence). CDR3 sequence (DNA): TGTGCCAGTAGTCCGTACCACAGGCCGCCGGACACTGAAGCTTTCTTT. Its translation is CASSPYHRPPDTEAFF.

This clone occurred once. J is TRBJ2-1 and V is TRBV7-9, with 11 nucleotides matching TRBD2. In germline, CDR1 is SEHNR, CDR2 FQNEAQ (reference sequence). The CDR3 length is 18 residues. Trimming took 5 bases from V and 5 from J; bases not matched to a gene: 14. This CDR3 reads CASSHRASGRNWDNEQFF. The CDR3 DNA follows: TGTGCCAGCAGCCACAGGGCTAGCGGGAGGAATTGGGACAATGAGCAGTTCTTC.